The entry below gives a single TCR beta chain sequence along with its context. This specimen belongs to a study of blood T cell repertoires in COVID-19. Looking at the study overall: Italy, Spain and the United States were the sources of the convalescent and acute COVID-19 samples. T cells, B-cell-depleted T cells, or PBMCs provided the cDNA or gDNA that served as material.

The repertoire was sequenced with immunoSEQ multiplex PCR; TCRdb's copy has only in-frame clones and lacks some. Of about 180,000 clones in the sample, around 90% were seen once. Seattle cases were enrolled at active infection and followed longitudinally. This CDR3 region has 13 residues. V dropped 4 bases and J dropped 6 bases, with 12 bases sitting between them. Per the germline V gene, CDR1 is SGHRS and CDR2 is YFSETQ. V is TRBV5-1 and J is TRBJ2-3; maybe TRBD1 (5 bases). This clonotype was sampled from a man in his sixties with COVID-19, enrolled during active disease. The material sequenced was peripheral blood. The CDR3, as DNA: TGCGCCAGCAGCCCGTTTGGGGCGGATACGCAGTATTTT. Translating it yields CASSPFGADTQYF.